Below, 16 T cell receptor beta chains from the same sample are listed, as sequenced in a study of T cells in Graves' hyperthyroidism and ophthalmopathy. Template material for amplifying TCR beta CDR3 regions consisted of RNA transcripts. HTBI primers were used for first-round RT-PCR of the TCR CDR3. TCRdb fed the multiplex PCR reads into MiXCR, producing one record per CDR3 protein. The sample yields about 380,000 distinct CDR3 sequences, approximately 13% seen once. The specimen was blood. All receptors come from a man aged 30 to 45 with Graves' hyperthyroidism that later progressed to Graves' ophthalmopathy.

The J gene is TRBJ1-1, the V gene TRBV6-1; no firm D call. CDR1 MNHNS and CDR2 SASEGT come from the germline V gene. The ends were cut back, 2 bases at V and 5 bases at J, with 6 bases in the middle. This CDR3 region has 12 residues. This chain's CDR3 is CASSERWTEAFF. The CDR3 DNA sequence: TGTGCCAGCAGTGAACGGTGGACTGAAGCTTTCTTT.

In its sample, this clonotype was seen many times. The V gene is TRBV27, the J gene TRBJ1-2; tentatively, D is TRBD1 (5 bases). Germline lookup yields CDR1 MNHEY and CDR2 SMNVEV (reference sequence). The V and J ends lost 0 bases and 4 bases respectively, with 15 bases between them. CDR3 size: 16 residues. CDR3 coding DNA: TGTGCCAGCAGTTTATCGATTCGGAGGGGCTCCTATGGCTACACCTTC. It translates to CASSLSIRRGSYGYTF.

This clonotype occurred a few times. This chain uses TRBV27 with TRBJ2-1; 10 positions match TRBD2. Germline CDR1 is MNHEY and CDR2 is SMNVEV (reference sequence). Germline trimming cut 7 bases from V and 10 bases from J; bases unmatched to any gene: 7. The CDR3 length is 13 residues. The CDR3 protein is CASTSGGPGEQFF. In nucleotides, the CDR3 is TGTGCCAGCACTAGCGGGGGACCTGGCGAGCAGTTCTTC.

The chain couples TRBV12-3 or TRBV12-4 to TRBJ2-1; D perhaps matches TRBD1 (6 bases). This CDR3 has 13 residues. Trimming left V 10 bases short and J 7 bases short, with 17 bases between. CDR3 sequence: CATSGTGLNEQFF. The CDR3 DNA is TGTGCCACCTCCGGAACAGGGTTGAATGAGCAGTTCTTC.

The chain employs TRBV18 and TRBJ2-1; D may be TRBD1 (6 bases). Looked up from germline, CDR1 is KGHSH and CDR2 is LQKENI. V lost 3 bases to trimming and J lost 5 bases, with 20 bases between them. CDR3 length equals 17 residues. The DNA of the CDR3 is TGTGCCAGCTCACCTATGGGACACGTTGTCGGGGACAATGAGCAGTTCTTC. This gives the protein CASSPMGHVVGDNEQFF.

The rearrangement uses TRBV20-1 and TRBJ2-2, with no clear D. V gave up 0 bases and J gave up 6 bases, with 2 bases separating them. CDR1 is DFQATT, CDR2 SNEGSKA, per germline (reference sequence). CDR3 length: 11 amino acids. CDR3 loop: CSAREAGELFF. The CDR3 coding sequence is TGCAGTGCTAGAGAGGCCGGGGAGCTGTTTTTT.

V and J are TRBV12-3 or TRBV12-4 and TRBJ2-3; perhaps TRBD2 as D (6 bases). This CDR3 region has 15 residues. With 5 bases removed from V and 5 bases from J, the gap between germline ends came to 17 bases. The CDR3 here is CASSLSGPLGDTQYF. CDR3 nucleotides: TGTGCCAGCAGTCTTAGCGGACCCTTGGGAGATACGCAGTATTTT.

The chain combines TRBV9 with TRBJ2-2; TRBD2 matches 7 bases. Germline CDR1 and CDR2: SGDLS and YYNGEE. This CDR3 has 12 residues. V was clipped by 4 bases and J by 8 bases; unmatched bases: 2. Here the CDR3 reads CASSRGGGELFF. The CDR3 DNA sequence: TGTGCCAGCAGCAGGGGAGGGGGGGAGCTGTTTTTT.

This clonotype was recorded at least ten times. The J gene is TRBJ1-5, the V gene TRBV28; TRBD1 might be the D (6 bases). This CDR3 is 13 amino acids long. V was trimmed by 7 bases and J by 7 bases, leaving 14 bases between them. Germline V CDR1 and CDR2: MDHEN, SYDVKM. The CDR3 is CASILQGSQPQHF. CDR3 sequence (DNA): TGTGCCAGCATCTTACAGGGAAGCCAGCCCCAGCATTTT.

This clonotype has only a few counts. The chain employs TRBV28 and TRBJ2-7; the match to TRBD1 covers 9 bases. CDR1 MDHEN and CDR2 SYDVKM come from the germline V gene. The CDR3 consists of 15 residues. Germline trimming cut 6 bases from V and 2 bases from J; bases unmatched to any gene: 8. CDR3 protein: CASSQTGGVPYEQYF. As DNA, the CDR3 is TGTGCCAGCAGCCAGACAGGGGGTGTTCCCTACGAGCAGTACTTC.

There are a few counts of this clonotype. The chain links TRBV6-4 to TRBJ1-2; no firm D call. The V and J ends lost 2 bases and 8 bases respectively, with 12 bases between them. CDR1 is MRHNA, CDR2 SNTAGT, per germline. The CDR3 runs to 13 residues. CDR3: CASSDPQKGGYTF. The CDR3 region has the DNA TGTGCCAGCAGTGACCCTCAAAAAGGAGGCTACACCTTC.

This clonotype was recorded many times. This chain connects TRBV24-1 to TRBJ2-7; D call uncertain. From germline, CDR1 is KGHDR and CDR2 SFDVKD. CDR3 length: 12 amino acids. With 6 bases removed from V and 9 bases from J, the gap between germline ends came to 14 bases. CDR3 sequence reads: CATSPQRQPQYF. The DNA for the CDR3 is TGTGCCACCAGTCCCCAAAGGCAGCCGCAGTACTTC.

The chain employs TRBV9 and TRBJ1-3; D is undetermined. Germline lookup yields CDR1 SGDLS and CDR2 YYNGEE. CDR3 size: 14 residues. Trimming removed 0 bases at V and 4 bases at J, with 8 bases between. The CDR3 DNA is TGTGCCAGCAGCGTAGCAGCGCTAGGAAACACCATATATTTT. Translating it yields CASSVAALGNTIYF.

This chain links TRBV18 with TRBJ1-4; D gene ambiguous. Germline V gene data show CDR1 as KGHSH and CDR2 as LQKENI. This CDR3 has 15 amino acids. V was pared by 3 bases and J by 7 bases, with 15 bases between. The CDR3 is CASSPGSGVGEKLFF. The DNA for the CDR3 is TGTGCCAGCTCACCGGGTTCGGGCGTCGGTGAAAAACTGTTTTTT. Filled out from reference TRBV18 and TRBJ1-4, the complete variable domain reads NAGVMQNPRHLVRRRGQEARLRCSPMKGHSHVYWYRQLPEEGLKFMVYLQKENIIDESGMPKERFSAEFPKEGPSILRIQQVVRGDSAAYFCASSPGSGVGEKLFFGSGTQLSVL.

The chain is built from TRBV10-2 and TRBJ2-3, with D perhaps matching TRBD1 or TRBD2 (5 bases each). V was clipped by 8 bases and J by 0 bases, with 9 bases between them. Germline values: CDR1 WSHSY, CDR2 SAAADI. The CDR3 is 13 amino acids. CDR3 nucleotide sequence: TGCGCCAGCGTGTGGGGGAGCACAGATACGCAGTATTTT. It is translated as CASVWGSTDTQYF.

There are a few counts of this clonotype. The chain combines TRBV5-8 with TRBJ2-1; D is possibly TRBD1 (5 bases). Trimming stripped 1 base from V and 3 bases from J, with 11 bases between. The V gene's germline CDR1 is SGHTS and CDR2 YDEGEE. The CDR3 covers 15 residues. The CDR3 protein is CASSLTQGNYNEQFF. The CDR3 region has the DNA TGTGCCAGCAGCTTGACCCAGGGAAACTACAATGAGCAGTTCTTC.